One sample yielded the 19 T cell receptor beta chains listed below, sequenced in a study of T cells in Graves' hyperthyroidism and ophthalmopathy. Amplification targeted TCR beta CDR3 regions from RNA transcripts. When the TCR CDR3 underwent first-round RT-PCR, the HTBI primer set was used. TCRdb reprocessed the multiplex PCR reads with MiXCR, giving one entry per CDR3 protein. The sample consists of around 99,000 distinct CDR3 sequences, roughly 15% of them appearing once. The sample comprised blood. Receptors originate from a woman between 50 and 59 years old with Graves' hyperthyroidism.

At least ten counts were recorded for this clonotype. The V and J genes are TRBV4-1 and TRBJ2-7; D unclear. CDR3 length: 14 residues. The germline V and J ends were trimmed by 0 bases and 3 bases, with 9 bases remaining between them. CDR1 is MGHRA, CDR2 YSYEKL, per germline. CDR3 sequence reads: CASSQEDYGYEQYV. The CDR3 DNA reads TGCGCCAGCAGCCAAGAGGATTACGGCTACGAGCAGTACGTC.

Ten or more counts support this clonotype. The chain couples TRBV6-5 to TRBJ2-1; D unresolved. This CDR3 comprises 16 residues. Trimming removed 1 base at V and 6 bases at J, with 16 bases between. The germline CDR1 and CDR2 sequences are MNHEY and SVGAGI. The CDR3 DNA is TGTGCCAGCAGTTACTATTCGCCCCACCTTAGCAATGAGCAGTTCTTC. Translating gives CASSYYSPHLSNEQFF.

The CDR3 sequence is CASTSGTSGSNEQFF. CDR3 sequence (DNA): TGCGCCAGCACGAGCGGGACTAGCGGATCAAATGAGCAGTTCTTC. The chain is built from TRBV5-1 and TRBJ2-1, with 11 bases identical to TRBD2. The CDR3 sequence is 15 residues long. The J segment lost 7 bases and the V segment lost 6 bases, leaving 9 bases of the junction unmatched. Germline CDR1 reads SGHRS; CDR2 reads YFSETQ.

This clonotype showed up many times. This chain links TRBV6-1 with TRBJ2-3; D gene uncertain. The CDR3 has 17 amino acids. The V gene lost 4 bases and the J gene lost 2 bases, with 19 bases spanning the gap. Germline V gene data show CDR1 as MNHNS and CDR2 as SASEGT. The CDR3, as DNA: TGTGCCAGCAGTGTCTCTGTAGACGCTAAAGCCACAGATACGCAGTATTTT. This codes for CASSVSVDAKATDTQYF.

The sample holds many counts of this clonotype. The chain carries TRBV7-2 and TRBJ2-3; 11 bases line up with TRBD2. The V segment lost 4 bases and the J segment 7 bases; nucleotides outside the gene matches: 7. Germline loops: CDR1 SGHTA, CDR2 FQGNSA. The CDR3 extends over 15 amino acids. The CDR3 loop is CASSSSSGGRYTQYF. As DNA, the CDR3 is TGTGCCAGCAGCTCCTCTAGCGGGGGGAGATATACGCAGTATTTT.

This clonotype was detected only a few times. V is TRBV20-1 and J is TRBJ1-4; tentatively, D is TRBD1 (5 bases). The CDR3 length is 14 residues. The V gene's germline CDR1 is DFQATT and CDR2 SNEGSKA (reference sequence). Trimming took off 3 bases at V and 4 bases at J, with 12 bases between the two ends. The CDR3 region has the DNA TGCAGTGCTAGCCCGGGGGGTCTTAATGAAAAACTGTTTTTT. Its protein product is CSASPGGLNEKLFF.

This clonotype was recorded many times. The genes are TRBV20-1 and TRBJ2-5; D is possibly TRBD2 (6 bases). CDR1 and CDR2 (germline): DFQATT, SNEGSKA (reference sequence). The CDR3 contains 14 residues. Trimming pared 6 bases from V and 4 bases from J, leaving 18 bases between. CDR3 protein: CSAGAGGRGETQYF. CDR3 nucleotides: TGCAGTGCCGGGGCCGGGGGAAGGGGAGAGACCCAGTACTTC.

This clonotype was seen at least ten times. The chain joins TRBV7-6 to TRBJ2-6; 9 nucleotides line up with TRBD1. The junction had 8 bases not matched to a gene; V was cut back by 8 bases and J by 3 bases. The CDR3 covers 16 residues. CDR1 is SGHVS and CDR2 is FNYEAQ in the germline V gene. The CDR3, as DNA: TGTGCCAGCTCTTTACAGGGGGCAGGTGGGGCCAACGTCCTGACTTTC. It encodes CASSLQGAGGANVLTF.

This clonotype was seen repeatedly, ten times or more. The CDR3 DNA is TGTGCCAGCACAACCGAAGGGACAGGGAATTACGAGCAGTACTTC. This gives the protein CASTTEGTGNYEQYF. J is TRBJ2-7 and V is TRBV28; the match to TRBD1 covers 9 bases. Germline V CDR1 and CDR2: MDHEN, SYDVKM. After removal of 7 bases from V and 4 bases from J, the junction contained 11 bases not matched to a gene. CDR3 size: 15 residues.

This clonotype occurred many times. The V gene is TRBV20-1, the J gene TRBJ2-1; tentative D call: TRBD1 (6 bases). CDR1 is DFQATT and CDR2 is SNEGSKA in the germline V gene (reference sequence). Trimming pared 0 bases from V and 7 bases from J, leaving 16 bases between. The CDR3 sequence is 15 residues long. CDR3 DNA sequence: TGCAGTGCTAGAGATGGGCAGGGGATTGAGAATGAGCAGTTCTTC. Protein: CSARDGQGIENEQFF.

The gene calls are TRBV7-9 and TRBJ1-1, with 7 bases that match TRBD1. CDR1 SEHNR and CDR2 FQNEAQ come from the germline V gene (reference sequence). There are 15 residues in the CDR3. With 2 bases clipped from V and 2 bases from J, the junction kept 5 bases outside the gene matches. CDR3 coding DNA: TGTGCCAGCAGCTTACCCGACAGGGTAAACACTGAAGCTTTCTTT. Protein sequence: CASSLPDRVNTEAFF. The variable domain in full, completed from reference TRBV7-9 and TRBJ1-1, reads DTGVSQNPRHKITKRGQNVTFRCDPISEHNRLYWYRQTLGQGPEFLTYFQNEAQLEKSRLLSDRFSAERPKGSFSTLEIQRTEQGDSAMYLCASSLPDRVNTEAFFGQGTRLTVV.

There are many counts of this clonotype. V and J are TRBV6-1 and TRBJ2-1; 9 bases line up with TRBD2. J was trimmed by 9 bases and V by 6 bases; bases with no gene match: 9. The germline gives CDR1 MNHNS, CDR2 SASEGT. This CDR3 spans 14 amino acids. The CDR3 region is CASSGSSGKSEQFF. The CDR3, as DNA: TGTGCCAGCAGCGGCTCTAGCGGGAAGAGTGAGCAGTTCTTC.

This clonotype was counted a few times. This chain links TRBV3-1 with TRBJ2-5, with D hard to call. Trimming removed 6 bases at V and 0 bases at J, with 8 bases between. Germline CDR1 LGHDT, CDR2 YNNKEL (reference sequence). This CDR3 contains 13 residues. Here the CDR3 DNA reads TGTGCCAGCAGTTCGTCATACCAAGAGACCCAGTACTTC. It specifies CASSSSYQETQYF.

This clonotype was picked up many times. This chain connects TRBV12-3 or TRBV12-4 to TRBJ1-5; 12 bases are a match to TRBD1. With V trimmed by 9 bases and J by 6 bases, 12 bases remained unmatched. This CDR3 spans 16 amino acids. CDR3 loop: CASTSGTGGFFQPQHF. CDR3 in DNA: TGTGCCAGTACCTCAGGGACAGGGGGCTTTTTTCAGCCCCAGCATTTT.

The chain carries TRBV11-2 and TRBJ1-2, with 8 bases that match TRBD1. J gave up 6 bases and V 0 bases, and 6 bases lay outside the gene matches. Looked up from germline, CDR1 is SGHAT and CDR2 is FQNNGV. The CDR3 is 15 amino acids. The chain's CDR3 is CASSLDGAGGDGYTF. CDR3 nucleotides: TGTGCCAGCAGCTTAGATGGGGCAGGGGGCGATGGCTACACCTTC.

This clonotype occurred many times. CDR3 in amino acids: CASSPRTGDSPLHF. CDR3 nucleotide sequence: TGTGCCAGCAGTCCCAGGACAGGGGATTCACCCCTCCACTTT. The gene calls are TRBV27 and TRBJ1-6; 9 positions match TRBD1. The length of the CDR3 is 14 residues. V trimming: 5 bases; J trimming: 8 bases; junction bases outside the gene matches: 4. Germline V gene sequence: CDR1 MNHEY, CDR2 SMNVEV (reference sequence).

This clonotype has a handful of counts. This rearrangement joins TRBV5-1 to TRBJ2-7; D remains unclear. The CDR3 consists of 15 residues. Germline loops: CDR1 SGHRS, CDR2 YFSETQ. Between the trimmed V and J ends, which lost 0 bases and 5 bases, there was a span of 15 bases. The CDR3, as DNA: TGCGCCAGCAGCTTGGTGGCAGGAACTCAAGACGAGCAGTACTTC. Translation gives CASSLVAGTQDEQYF. Together with reference TRBV5-1 and TRBJ2-7, the CDR3 gives the full variable domain: KAGVTQTPRYLIKTRGQQVTLSCSPISGHRSVSWYQQTPGQGLQFLFEYFSETQRNKGNFPGRFSGRQFSNSRSEMNVSTLELGDSALYLCASSLVAGTQDEQYFGPGTRLTVT.

This clonotype was seen repeatedly, ten times or more. The chain joins TRBV6-1 to TRBJ2-3; TRBD2 is a possible D gene (6 bases). Per the germline V gene, CDR1 is MNHNS and CDR2 is SASEGT. This CDR3 has 15 amino acids. Trimming removed 5 bases from V and 1 base from J, with 13 bases in between. As DNA, the CDR3 is TGTGCCAGCAGTTCCGGGGGTGGTGGCACAGATACGCAGTATTTT. Translating it yields CASSSGGGGTDTQYF.

This clonotype rates as medium-sized. This chain connects TRBV15 to TRBJ2-5; D unresolved. CDR3 length equals 15 residues. Trimming removed 0 bases at V and 5 bases at J, with 13 bases between. Germline CDR1 is LNHNV and CDR2 is YYDKDF (reference sequence). CDR3 sequence (DNA): TGTGCCACCAGCAGAGAGGGTTTTAGTGGGGAGACCCAGTACTTC. This codes for CATSREGFSGETQYF.